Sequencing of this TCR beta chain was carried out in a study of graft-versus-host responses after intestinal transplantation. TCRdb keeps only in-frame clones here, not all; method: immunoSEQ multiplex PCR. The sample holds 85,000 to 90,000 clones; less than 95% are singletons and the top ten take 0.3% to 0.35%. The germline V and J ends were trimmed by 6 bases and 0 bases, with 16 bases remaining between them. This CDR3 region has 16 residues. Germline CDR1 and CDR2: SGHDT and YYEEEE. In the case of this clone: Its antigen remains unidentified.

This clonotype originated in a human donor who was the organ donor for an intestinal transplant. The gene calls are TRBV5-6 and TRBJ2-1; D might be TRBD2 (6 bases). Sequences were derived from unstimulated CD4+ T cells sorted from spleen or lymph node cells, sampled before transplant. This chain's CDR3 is CASNQRDFHSYNEQFF. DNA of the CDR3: TGTGCCAGCAACCAAAGGGACTTCCACTCCTACAATGAGCAGTTCTTC.